The 22 T cell receptor beta chains below all came from one sample that was sequenced in a study of metastatic and nonmetastatic thyroid tumors. TCRdb re-clonotyped the PCR reads via MiXCR. The data hold about 38,000 clones, with approximately 26% observed a single time. No patient had received any treatment before thyroid surgery. The specimen was blood. The source of these receptors is a female donor with papillary thyroid cancer or a benign thyroid nodule (not recorded which). Some clones in this sample may be carry-over from other donors' samples.

This clone qualifies as hyperexpanded. The V gene is TRBV24-1, the J gene TRBJ2-3; D is unclear. V was trimmed by 5 bases and J by 2 bases, leaving 10 bases between them. Germline V gene lookup returns CDR1 KGHDR and CDR2 SFDVKD. The CDR3 length is 14 residues. The CDR3 DNA reads TGTGCCACCAGTGGGGCTAGAGACACAGATACGCAGTATTTT. It encodes CATSGARDTDTQYF.

Judged by abundance, this clone is medium-sized. The chain is built from TRBV6-1 and TRBJ2-5; D not certain. In germline, CDR1 is MNHNS, CDR2 SASEGT. This CDR3 is built from 12 residues. V lost 7 bases and J lost 2, with 8 bases in between. The CDR3 nucleotides read TGTGCCAGCACTCTAGTTCAAGAGACCCAGTACTTC. Its translation is CASTLVQETQYF.

This clone has ten or more counts. This chain joins TRBV12-3 or TRBV12-4 and TRBJ2-1; D is perhaps TRBD1 (6 bases). The CDR3 covers 13 residues. Trimming cost V 10 bases and J 4 bases, with 14 bases left between them. The CDR3 DNA reads TGTGCCACCAATAGGGACAAATACAATGAGCAGTTCTTC. This sequence encodes CATNRDKYNEQFF.

In the case of this clone: One end of the junction is discordant with germline, which a read error may explain. This chain links TRBV4-2 with TRBJ1-1, with no clear D. Germline-derived CDR1 and CDR2 are LGHNA and YNFKEQ. CDR3 length: 13 residues. The chain's CDR3 is CTSSLFSNTEAFF. Here the CDR3 DNA reads TGTACCAGCAGCTTATTTTCGAACACTGAAGCTTTCTTT.

The chain has TRBV10-3 and TRBJ2-1; 7 bases map to TRBD1. The junction had 20 bases not matched to a gene; V was cut back by 5 bases and J by 4 bases. There are 19 residues in the CDR3. The germline V gene encodes CDR1 ENHRY and CDR2 SYGVKD. In DNA, the CDR3 is TGTGCCATCAGTTCCTGGACAGGTTTCCTAAGGGAGCTATACAATGAGCAGTTCTTC. This gives the protein CAISSWTGFLRELYNEQFF.

The chain links TRBV11-2 to TRBJ1-2; D possibly corresponds to TRBD1 (6 bases). The CDR3 loop spans 15 amino acids. Trimming cost V 5 bases and J 1 base, with 14 bases left between them. Germline V CDR1 and CDR2: SGHAT, FQNNGV. The CDR3 is CASSPEPGVNYGYTF. The CDR3 coding sequence is TGTGCCAGCAGCCCCGAACCAGGGGTTAACTATGGCTACACCTTC.

In its sample, this clone was seen many times. The chain joins TRBV18 to TRBJ2-7; unclear D gene. This CDR3 spans 13 amino acids. Trimming left V 6 bases short and J 2 bases short, with 11 bases between. Per the germline V gene, CDR1 is KGHSH and CDR2 is LQKENI. The DNA of the CDR3 is TGTGCCAGCTCCTCAGGTCTTGCCTACGAGCAGTACTTC. It translates to CASSSGLAYEQYF.

At least ten counts were recorded for this clone. This sequence joins TRBV7-9 and TRBJ1-1; D not resolved. The CDR3 has 13 amino acids. With 5 bases removed from V and 0 bases from J, the gap between germline ends came to 7 bases. The germline V gene encodes CDR1 SEHNR and CDR2 FQNEAQ (reference sequence). CDR3: CASSLELNTEAFF. The CDR3 DNA reads TGTGCCAGCAGCCTAGAACTGAACACTGAAGCTTTCTTT. Filled out from reference TRBV7-9 and TRBJ1-1, the complete variable domain reads DTGVSQNPRHKITKRGQNVTFRCDPISEHNRLYWYRQTLGQGPEFLTYFQNEAQLEKSRLLSDRFSAERPKGSFSTLEIQRTEQGDSAMYLCASSLELNTEAFFGQGTRLTVV.

The chain carries TRBV7-2 and TRBJ1-5; no reliable D call. This CDR3 has 15 amino acids. Germline V CDR1 and CDR2: SGHTA, FQGNSA. Trimming pared 1 base from V and 0 bases from J, leaving 7 bases between. The DNA of the CDR3 is TGTGCCAGCAGCTTAGGAGTATATAGCAATCAGCCCCAGCATTTT. It encodes CASSLGVYSNQPQHF.

In DNA, the CDR3 is TGTGCCAGCAGCTTGCTCGGGACCTACGAGCAGTACTTC. It is translated as CASSLLGTYEQYF. The chain recombines TRBV11-2 with TRBJ2-7; possibly TRBD2 for D (5 bases). The CDR3 sequence is 13 residues long. With 3 bases removed from V and 2 bases from J, the gap between germline ends came to 8 bases. Germline assignment: CDR1 SGHAT and CDR2 FQNNGV.

Sample share makes this clone medium-sized. The rearrangement joins TRBV6-2 or TRBV6-3 to TRBJ2-1; D might be TRBD1 (7 bases). The CDR3 consists of 17 residues. Trimming took off 2 bases at V and 3 bases at J, with 17 bases between the two ends. Germline CDR1 is MNHEY and CDR2 is SVGEGT. DNA for the CDR3: TGTGCCAGCAGTTACAGTCCCCCAGGGGGGATCTACAATGAGCAGTTCTTC. The encoded protein is CASSYSPPGGIYNEQFF.

This clone was observed many times. The chain carries TRBV3-1 and TRBJ1-3; 9 nucleotides line up with TRBD1. Unmatched junction bases numbered 5, after V lost 4 bases and J lost 4 bases. CDR3 length: 15 residues. Germline CDR1 LGHDT, CDR2 YNNKEL (reference sequence). DNA of the CDR3: TGTGCCAGCAGCCCCGGGACAGGGTACGGAAACACCATATATTTT. Amino acids: CASSPGTGYGNTIYF.

This clone was seen only once. CDR3 residues: CASSRTSGGATYEQFF. CDR3 DNA sequence: TGTGCCAGCAGTCGCACTAGCGGGGGGGCCACGTATGAGCAGTTCTTC. The J gene is TRBJ2-1, the V gene TRBV3-1; 13 nucleotides line up with TRBD2. J lost 8 bases, V lost 6 bases, and 10 bases had no gene match. This CDR3 has 16 residues. Germline lookup yields CDR1 LGHDT and CDR2 YNNKEL (reference sequence).

The rearrangement links TRBV6-1 to TRBJ2-2, with D possibly TRBD1 on 6 matching bases. Per germline, CDR1 MNHNS and CDR2 SASEGT. The V end was cut by 5 bases, the J end by 6 bases, with 16 bases between. This CDR3 contains 15 residues. CDR3 nucleotide sequence: TGTGCCAGCAGTCAACCGGGACATGGGGCCGGGGAGCTGTTTTTT. Protein: CASSQPGHGAGELFF.

This clone was counted ten times or more. This sequence joins TRBV5-6 and TRBJ1-5, with D possibly matching TRBD1 (5 bases). This CDR3 region has 15 residues. The V gene's germline CDR1 is SGHDT and CDR2 YYEEEE. V shed 3 bases and J shed 1 base, with 11 bases lying between them. CDR3 nucleotide sequence: TGTGCCAGCAGCTCGGGACCTGCGAGCAATCAGCCCCAGCATTTT. Its translation is CASSSGPASNQPQHF.

By its share, this clone is medium-sized. The chain links TRBV6-5 to TRBJ2-7, with D possibly matching TRBD2 (6 bases). CDR1 is MNHEY, CDR2 SVGAGI, per germline. V was pared by 2 bases and J by 4 bases, with 15 bases between. The length of the CDR3 is 15 residues. The CDR3: CASSYAGRNVYEQYF. Here the CDR3 DNA reads TGTGCCAGCAGTTACGCTGGGAGGAACGTTTACGAGCAGTACTTC.

In this sample, this clone turned up once. Additional DNA sequences in this sample encode the identical CDR3. The V call is TRBV4-1, the J call TRBJ1-1; D gene uncertain. Trimming left V 0 bases short and J 1 base short, with 6 bases between. CDR1 and CDR2 (germline): MGHRA, YSYEKL. CDR3 length: 14 amino acids. CDR3 bases: TGCGCCAGCAGCCAAGACGCAGGGAACACTGAAGCTTTCTTT. Its translation is CASSQDAGNTEAFF.

In its sample, this clone was seen a few times. The junction shows a germline mismatch at one end, possibly a read error. The rearrangement links TRBV24-1 to TRBJ2-7, with 13 positions matching TRBD2. This CDR3 contains 18 residues. Germline V gives CDR1 KGHDR, CDR2 SFDVKD. CDR3 sequence reads: CATSEPLAGGPSSYDQYF. DNA for the CDR3: TGTGCCACCAGTGAACCACTAGCGGGAGGGCCTAGTTCCTACGATCAGTACTTC.

The J gene is TRBJ2-7, the V gene TRBV30; D gene unclear. V was pared by 7 bases and J by 5 bases, with 15 bases between. CDR1 GTSNPN and CDR2 SVGIG come from the germline V gene (reference sequence). This CDR3 comprises 12 residues. DNA of the CDR3: TGTGCCTTGACCCACGGCTGGGACGAGCAGTACTTC. This gives the protein CALTHGWDEQYF. The full variable domain, with the rest looked up from reference TRBV30 and TRBJ2-7, is SQTIHQWPATLVQPVGSPLSLECTVEGTSNPNLYWYRQAAGRGLQLLFYSVGIGQISSEVPQNLSASRPQDRQFILSSKKLLLSDSGFYLCALTHGWDEQYFGPGTRLTVT.

The rearrangement uses TRBV4-1 and TRBJ1-2; D ambiguous. With 1 base removed from V and 5 bases from J, the gap between germline ends came to 14 bases. Germline assignment: CDR1 MGHRA and CDR2 YSYEKL. The CDR3 extends over 15 amino acids. The CDR3, as DNA: TGCGCCAGCAGCCAAGGATCACAGATCGGGTATGGCTACACCTTC. This translates into CASSQGSQIGYGYTF.

This clone was counted a few times. The genes are TRBV28 and TRBJ2-3; 8 bases fit TRBD2. J was trimmed by 5 bases and V by 7 bases; bases with no gene match: 23. The CDR3 runs 19 residues. Per germline, CDR1 MDHEN and CDR2 SYDVKM. CDR3 coding DNA: TGTGCCAGCAAACACTTAGTTTATGGGGGGCGGGAGGCAGGAGATACGCAGTATTTT. This gives the protein CASKHLVYGGREAGDTQYF.

Notes on this clone: An end of the junction differs from the germline gene, which may be a read error. The chain uses TRBV7-2 and TRBJ2-7; tentative D call: TRBD1 (8 bases). The CDR3 runs to 15 residues. Germline V lookup: CDR1 SGHTA, CDR2 FQGNSA. As DNA, the CDR3 is TGTGCCGGCAGTGTCACAGGGGGGAGGGCCTACGAGCAGTACTTC. Amino acid sequence: CAGSVTGGRAYEQYF.